This T cell receptor beta chain was captured by sequencing in a study of shared clonotypes between healthy human individuals. This clone has only one observation. Antigen: not known. The method was immunoSEQ multiplex PCR; TCRdb's version includes in-frame clones alone and lacks a portion of them. The sample has roughly 700,000 clones, around 90% seen once; the top ten hold about 34%. The CDR3 loop spans 16 amino acids. V lost 0 bases and J lost 1, with 11 bases in between. Germline CDR1 reads SEHNR; CDR2 reads FQNEAQ (reference sequence). Study-level results: Naive CD4 clonotypes were shared across several donors at roughly 5%. Naive subsets generally had larger estimated richness than memory subsets.

Sequencing was done on a sample of memory CD8+ T cells from PBMCs. Sample subset: CD45RO+ cells pooled with CCR7-negative TemRA cells. This clonotype was sampled from a man aged 18 to 30 in good health. Some clones in this sample may be carry-over from other donors' samples. The chain has TRBV7-9 and TRBJ2-3; either TRBD1 or TRBD2 may fit D (5 bases each). CDR3 coding DNA: TGTGCCAGCAGCTTAGCATCCGGGGACGGCACAGATACGCAGTATTTT. The encoded protein is CASSLASGDGTDTQYF.